The sequence of this T cell receptor (beta chain) was determined in a study of beta chain features in type 1 diabetes. Whole-study context: The patient and healthy donor groups were comparable for age, gender and cell yields. The study's findings and limits: HLA influence on TCRB rearrangement stayed unresolved here. Type 1 diabetes patients had moderately but significantly shorter TCRB CDR3s in all four CD4+ subsets. Insertions at VDJ junctions were less frequent in type 1 diabetes patients. These patients also deleted more nucleotides at the same junctions.

Every isolated RNA sample was fully reverse transcribed, so sequencing captured expressed TCRB transcripts. Average reads for naive, central memory and regulatory T cell samples were about 3.57 million. Generated by immunoSEQ multiplex PCR, the TCRdb table keeps only in-frame clones and is missing some. Among about 650,000 clones listed, over 10% were seen once. The CDR3 totals 13 residues. Germline V gene data show CDR1 as LNHNV and CDR2 as YYDKDF (reference sequence). V lost 2 bases and J lost 4, with 6 bases in between. Turning to this clone: The antigen remains unidentified.

This TCR came from a man in his thirties or forties with type 1 diabetes. The chain is built from TRBV15 and TRBJ1-5; no definite D call. Sequences were obtained from naive CD4+ T cells from blood. The CDR3 coding sequence is TGTGCCACCAGCAGACAGATGAATCAGCCCCAGCATTTT. Protein sequence: CATSRQMNQPQHF.